The 31 T cell receptor beta chains listed next were all sequenced from one sample in a study of technical replicates of blood from a few donors. This table comes from immunoSEQ multiplex PCR, and its TCRdb copy is limited to in-frame clones, with some not included. The repertoire holds some 13,000 clones, with 92% as singletons. The sample consisted of PBMCs. These receptors originate from a human donor in good health.

This clone was seen just once. This sequence joins TRBV5-1 and TRBJ2-3, with TRBD1 identical over 7 bases. V shed 4 bases and J 4 bases; nucleotides not matched to a gene: 9. CDR1 SGHRS and CDR2 YFSETQ come from the germline V gene. CDR3 size: 15 residues. The CDR3 spells CASSPPTGMADTQYF. Written as DNA, the CDR3 is TGCGCCAGCAGCCCCCCGACAGGGATGGCAGATACGCAGTATTTT.

This clone has a single count. V is TRBV5-1 and J is TRBJ2-1, with a weak D call TRBD1 (5 bases). Germline-derived CDR1 and CDR2 are SGHRS and YFSETQ. This CDR3 contains 13 residues. V was cut by 0 bases and J by 9 bases, with 10 bases left in between. The CDR3 DNA reads as TGCGCCAGCAGCTTGGACGGGCAGGGTGAGCAGTTCTTC. It translates to CASSLDGQGEQFF.

The V and J genes are TRBV27 and TRBJ2-6; D is ambiguous. Germline loops: CDR1 MNHEY, CDR2 SMNVEV (reference sequence). Trimming stripped 5 bases from V and 1 base from J, with 6 bases between. CDR3 length equals 14 residues. CDR3 region: CASSLVSGANVLTF. The CDR3, as DNA: TGTGCCAGCAGTCTAGTTTCTGGGGCCAACGTCCTGACTTTC.

The chain recombines TRBV21-1 with TRBJ1-1; TRBD1 reflects the table's D call only, with no check against the DNA. TRBV21-1 is a pseudogene locus. The CDR3 covers 18 residues. Here the CDR3 DNA reads TGTGCCAGCAGCAACAGACCGGGACAGGGTAAGGTGGACACTGAAGCTTTCTTT. Residues: CASSNRPGQGKVDTEAFF.

This sequence joins TRBV10-2 and TRBJ2-7, with 11 bases aligning to TRBD2. The CDR3 totals 14 residues. Per germline, CDR1 WSHSY and CDR2 SAAADI. Trimming took 6 bases from V and 4 from J; bases not matched to a gene: 5. This chain's CDR3 is CASRTSGSNYEQYF. The CDR3 nucleotides read TGCGCCAGCAGAACTAGCGGGAGTAATTACGAGCAGTACTTC.

The chain links TRBV28 to TRBJ1-5; D is unclear. From germline, CDR1 is MDHEN and CDR2 SYDVKM. V lost 7 bases, J lost 3 bases, and 13 bases lay in between. The CDR3 covers 14 residues. CDR3 in amino acids: CASTSVVLNQPQHF. CDR3 bases: TGTGCCAGCACTTCGGTGGTCCTCAATCAGCCCCAGCATTTT.

The V and J genes are TRBV15 and TRBJ2-1; TRBD2 agrees at 7 bases. CDR1 is LNHNV, CDR2 YYDKDF, per germline (reference sequence). V gave up 0 bases and J gave up 7 bases; unmatched junction bases: 18. This CDR3 contains 19 residues. The CDR3 nucleotides are TGTGCCACCAGCAGAGAGGGAGCGGGGCTTGGTCTGGGGCTGAATGAGCAGTTCTTC. Translation gives CATSREGAGLGLGLNEQFF. Variable domain in full (rest from reference TRBV15 and TRBJ2-1): DAMVIQNPRYQVTQFGKPVTLSCSQTLNHNVMYWYQQKSSQAPKLLFHYYDKDFNNEADTPDNFQSRRPNTSFCFLDIRSPGLGDTAMYLCATSREGAGLGLGLNEQFFGPGTRLTVL.

This sequence joins TRBV5-1 and TRBJ2-5; D is perhaps TRBD2 (5 bases). The germline CDR1 and CDR2 sequences are SGHRS and YFSETQ. The CDR3 extends over 14 amino acids. V shed 2 bases and J shed 2 bases, with 10 bases lying between them. Here the CDR3 reads CASSLPGSQETQYF. CDR3 DNA sequence: TGCGCCAGCAGCTTACCGGGGTCTCAAGAGACCCAGTACTTC.

This chain links TRBV9 with TRBJ1-5; 11 nucleotides align to TRBD1. V shed 0 bases, J shed 7 bases, and the junction held 6 bases outside the gene matches. The CDR3 spans 16 residues. Per germline, CDR1 SGDLS and CDR2 YYNGEE. CDR3 DNA: TGTGCCAGCAGCGTAGGTCTAGGGACAGGGGGACAGCCCCAGCATTTT. Its protein product is CASSVGLGTGGQPQHF. Full variable domain (remainder filled in from reference TRBV9 and TRBJ1-5): DSGVTQTPKHLITATGQRVTLRCSPRSGDLSVYWYQQSLDQGLQFLIQYYNGEERAKGNILERFSAQQFPDLHSELNLSSLELGDSALYFCASSVGLGTGGQPQHFGDGTRLSIL.

The V gene is TRBV5-1, the J gene TRBJ1-1, with 11 bases identical to TRBD1. CDR1 and CDR2 (germline): SGHRS, YFSETQ. CDR3 size: 16 residues. The V segment lost 7 bases and the J segment 5 bases; nucleotides outside the gene matches: 13. In DNA, the CDR3 is TGCGCCAGCGGTCTACCGGGACAGGGGGTAGAGACTGAAGCTTTCTTT. Its protein product is CASGLPGQGVETEAFF.

The chain employs TRBV11-2 and TRBJ1-1, with 8 bases matching TRBD1. After removal of 3 bases from V and 3 bases from J, the junction contained 12 bases not matched to a gene. This CDR3 spans 17 amino acids. The germline gives CDR1 SGHAT, CDR2 FQNNGV. The CDR3 nucleotides are TGTGCCAGCAGCTTCGTCCGGGACAGGCCCCTCGACACTGAAGCTTTCTTT. Translating it yields CASSFVRDRPLDTEAFF.

This clone appeared once. This chain uses TRBV18 with TRBJ1-4; 7 bases align to TRBD1. Per germline, CDR1 KGHSH and CDR2 LQKENI. Unmatched junction bases numbered 5, after V lost 0 bases and J lost 4 bases. The CDR3 runs 16 residues. The chain's CDR3 is CASSPPGTDLNEKLFF. The CDR3 nucleotides are TGTGCCAGCTCACCACCGGGGACAGATCTTAATGAAAAACTGTTTTTT. Full variable domain (missing parts from reference TRBV18 and TRBJ1-4): NAGVMQNPRHLVRRRGQEARLRCSPMKGHSHVYWYRQLPEEGLKFMVYLQKENIIDESGMPKERFSAEFPKEGPSILRIQQVVRGDSAAYFCASSPPGTDLNEKLFFGSGTQLSVL.

The V and J genes are TRBV7-9 and TRBJ2-1; 8 bases match TRBD1. Germline CDR1 reads SEHNR; CDR2 reads FQNEAQ (reference sequence). V was clipped by 2 bases and J by 6 bases; unmatched bases: 3. CDR3 length: 14 amino acids. The CDR3, as DNA: TGTGCCAGCAGCTTAAACAGGGGGAGCAATGAGCAGTTCTTC. Its protein is CASSLNRGSNEQFF.

This chain links TRBV6-1 with TRBJ2-7; 8 bases are a match to TRBD2. Germline CDR1 reads MNHNS; CDR2 reads SASEGT. Trimming cost V 4 bases and J 0 bases; bases outside gene matches: 5. The CDR3 extends over 15 amino acids. CDR3 DNA: TGTGCCAGCAGTGCACTAGCGGAGGGCTCCTACGAGCAGTACTTC. This translates into CASSALAEGSYEQYF.

In this sample, this clone turned up once. V and J are TRBV5-4 and TRBJ2-1; weak D call: TRBD2 (6 bases). V was clipped by 5 bases and J by 2 bases, with 11 bases between them. This CDR3 has 14 residues. Germline CDR1 SGHNT, CDR2 YYREEE (reference sequence). The CDR3 spells CASRWDFAYNEQFF. The CDR3 DNA sequence: TGTGCCAGCAGGTGGGACTTTGCCTACAATGAGCAGTTCTTC.

V and J are TRBV10-3 and TRBJ1-3, with D unresolved. Trimming cost V 10 bases and J 0 bases, with 16 bases left between them. From germline, CDR1 is ENHRY and CDR2 SYGVKD. The CDR3 has 15 amino acids. The CDR3 DNA reads TGTGCCACACTAAACGAAGTCCTCTCTGGAAACACCATATATTTT. As protein: CATLNEVLSGNTIYF.

The chain combines TRBV9 with TRBJ2-1; 9 bases fit TRBD2. Germline V gene lookup returns CDR1 SGDLS and CDR2 YYNGEE. The J segment lost 5 bases and the V segment lost 3 bases, leaving 9 bases of the junction unmatched. The CDR3 is 16 amino acids. The CDR3 reads CASSASGLAYHNEQFF. Here the CDR3 DNA reads TGTGCCAGCAGCGCTTCGGGACTAGCTTACCACAATGAGCAGTTCTTC.

The V call is TRBV10-1, the J call TRBJ2-3; TRBD1 matches at 12 bases. V gave up 6 bases and J gave up 8 bases; unmatched junction bases: 3. Per germline, CDR1 WNHNN and CDR2 SYGVQD (reference sequence). The CDR3 loop spans 13 amino acids. The CDR3 sequence is CASRGQGAGTQYF. The CDR3 coding sequence is TGCGCCAGCAGGGGACAGGGGGCAGGTACGCAGTATTTT.

This chain links TRBV14 with TRBJ1-3; D not certain. The V end lost 4 bases, the J end lost 0 bases, and 10 bases lay between the germline ends. Germline V gene sequence: CDR1 SGHDN, CDR2 FVKESK. This CDR3 contains 15 residues. The CDR3 region is CASSLRGSSGNTIYF. The CDR3 DNA follows: TGTGCCAGCAGCCTCCGGGGTAGCTCTGGAAACACCATATATTTT.

This clone has just a few counts. The rearrangement joins TRBV10-3 to TRBJ2-1; the match to TRBD2 covers 9 bases. The CDR3 loop spans 14 amino acids. V lost 6 bases, J lost 5 bases, and 5 bases stayed unmatched. Looked up from germline, CDR1 is ENHRY and CDR2 is SYGVKD. For the CDR3, the DNA is TGTGCCATCAGAGATAGCGGGGGAGACAATGAGCAGTTCTTC. It encodes CAIRDSGGDNEQFF.

CDR3 amino acids: CSVIPARDRAYEQYF. The CDR3 DNA reads TGCAGCGTTATCCCTGCCCGGGACAGGGCCTACGAGCAGTACTTC. The rearrangement uses TRBV29-1 and TRBJ2-7; TRBD1 agrees at 9 bases. This CDR3 is 15 amino acids long. Germline values: CDR1 SQVTM, CDR2 ANQGSEA. The V segment lost 5 bases and the J segment 2 bases; nucleotides outside the gene matches: 10.

The chain is built from TRBV30 and TRBJ1-5; 9 bases align to TRBD1. Germline loops: CDR1 GTSNPN, CDR2 SVGIG (reference sequence). After removal of 5 bases from V and 3 bases from J, the junction contained 11 bases not matched to a gene. The CDR3 is 16 residues long. For the CDR3, the DNA is TGTGCCTGGCCCGTCGGGACAGGGACCTCCAATCAGCCCCAGCATTTT. As protein: CAWPVGTGTSNQPQHF.

V is TRBV5-1 and J is TRBJ2-5; D remains ambiguous. Trimming took off 2 bases at V and 1 base at J, with 6 bases between the two ends. The CDR3 is made up of 13 amino acids. CDR1 is SGHRS and CDR2 is YFSETQ in the germline V gene. The CDR3 reads CASSFTVQETQYF. CDR3 sequence (DNA): TGCGCCAGCAGCTTTACGGTCCAAGAGACCCAGTACTTC.

This rearrangement joins TRBV7-9 to TRBJ2-5, with 15 bases aligning to TRBD2. V shed 5 bases and J 5 bases; nucleotides not matched to a gene: 12. The CDR3 spans 18 residues. Germline V CDR1 and CDR2: SEHNR, FQNEAQ (reference sequence). CDR3 DNA sequence: TGTGCCAGCAGCCAGGGACTAGCGGGAGGTTTTGGTCCGGAGACCCAGTACTTC. It is translated as CASSQGLAGGFGPETQYF.

The chain joins TRBV7-9 to TRBJ2-1; possible D gene TRBD2, 6 bases. The V gene's germline CDR1 is SEHNR and CDR2 FQNEAQ (reference sequence). Trimming took 5 bases from V and 7 from J, leaving 15 bases between them. CDR3 size: 14 residues. The CDR3 DNA sequence: TGTGCCAGCAGCGTAGATCGGGGGTTGAATGAGCAGTTCTTC. Translation: CASSVDRGLNEQFF.

The rearrangement links TRBV7-6 to TRBJ2-5, with D perhaps matching TRBD2 (7 bases). Trimming removed 1 base at V and 5 bases at J, with 14 bases between. The CDR3 is 15 residues long. CDR1 and CDR2 (germline): SGHVS, FNYEAQ. This chain's CDR3 is CASSLEGGRDETQYF. The CDR3 DNA follows: TGTGCCAGCAGCTTAGAGGGGGGGCGCGATGAGACCCAGTACTTC.

The chain is built from TRBV15 and TRBJ2-5; 7 bases map to TRBD2. Germline lookup yields CDR1 LNHNV and CDR2 YYDKDF (reference sequence). V lost 0 bases and J lost 5; bases outside the gene matches: 9. The CDR3 has 16 residues. CDR3 amino acids: CATSRDRGGVGETQYF. The DNA for the CDR3 is TGTGCCACCAGCAGAGATCGCGGGGGAGTGGGGGAGACCCAGTACTTC.

The rearrangement links TRBV6-5 to TRBJ2-2; 8 bases agree with TRBD1. V lost 5 bases and J lost 4; bases outside the gene matches: 3. Germline V gene sequence: CDR1 MNHEY, CDR2 SVGAGI. This CDR3 contains 14 residues. The CDR3 is CASSQQGVTGELFF. CDR3 nucleotide sequence: TGTGCCAGCAGTCAACAGGGGGTCACCGGGGAGCTGTTTTTT.

This clone was seen just once. The chain uses TRBV18 and TRBJ2-7; possibly TRBD2 for D (6 bases). V shed 5 bases and J shed 2 bases, with 10 bases lying between them. CDR1 and CDR2 from the germline V gene are KGHSH and LQKENI. The CDR3 is 13 residues long. The CDR3 loop reads CASSTGSAYEQYF. CDR3 bases: TGTGCCAGCTCAACCGGGAGTGCCTACGAGCAGTACTTC.

The chain carries TRBV5-1 and TRBJ1-2; 8 bases match TRBD1. Trimming removed 4 bases from V and 7 bases from J; junction bases left unmatched: 12. The CDR3 is made up of 15 amino acids. The germline V gene has CDR1 SGHRS and CDR2 YFSETQ. The CDR3 reads CASSQSTGTGGGYTF. In DNA, the CDR3 is TGCGCCAGCAGCCAATCGACCGGGACAGGAGGTGGCTACACCTTC.

V gene TRBV4-2 combines with J gene TRBJ2-1; 12 nucleotides line up with TRBD2. The J segment lost 0 bases and the V segment lost 1 base, leaving 10 bases of the junction unmatched. Per germline, CDR1 LGHNA and CDR2 YNFKEQ. CDR3 length: 20 residues. CDR3 DNA sequence: TGTGCCAGCAGCCAAGTCTTGACTAGCGGGAGTGGGAGCTCCTACAATGAGCAGTTCTTC. It codes for CASSQVLTSGSGSSYNEQFF.